This T cell receptor (delta chain) came from a study of DNA immune sequencing with unique molecular identifiers (dated by TCRdb to the early 2020s). Some background on the complete study: Using immunomagnetic cell separation, gammadelta T cells were enriched from buffy coats, and the genomic DNA of these cells was sequenced. Healthy individuals were used as donors, and sorted peripheral blood gammadelta T cells were profiled from approximately 9 of these donors. The method was validated on synthetic reference molecules and on blood samples from healthy individuals. Fluorescence-activated cell sorting was used to enrich gammadelta T cells from PBMC of about 11 healthy individuals. An ultrasensitive DNA-based TRD repertoire sequencing method using PCR-introduced unique molecular identifiers was developed and validated in the study. In the comparison of enriched versus non-enriched samples, 95 to 100 ng of enriched gammadelta T-cell DNA and roughly 1 ug of non-enriched PBMC DNA were sequenced. What the authors observed across the whole study: The primer-based approach is unable to detect novel TRD sequences that the primers do not target. TRDV2 paired with TRDJ1 was the most common TRD rearrangement among clonotypes in healthy donors. Healthy donors differed in TRD repertoire diversity, and several donors were highly oligoclonal, meaning the top 5 clonotypes made up more than half of productive molecules.

Library construction relied on multiplex PCR. A 32-plex assay amplified the genomic DNA, with primers for all 8 TRDV and 4 TRDJ genes spanning the CDR3. During approximately 3 cycles of barcoding PCR, a 12-nucleotide UMI was attached, and a second PCR using Illumina adapter primers followed. AMPure XP beads were used to purify the libraries, whose quality was checked on a Fragment Analyzer using the HS NGS Fragment kit. An Illumina MiniSeq mid-output kit with around 19% PhiX and 150 cycles of paired-end reads was used for sequencing. In the source study's methods: MIGEC version 1.2.9 was used to process the reads, grouping the reads by UMI and building error-corrected consensus sequences. For post-processing, modified scripts from VDJtools version 1.2.1 were used together with the tcR R package. TCRdb called clones anew from the public reads via CATT; matching DNA rows were later pooled. Here the V and J calls rest on TCRdb's processing, not on the authors' analysis. This sample has under 2,000 delta-chain clones in its table, and roughly 6.2% of those were observed once. The top ten clonotypes cover approximately 50% of the sample.

This clone was counted between two and nine times. This receptor's antigen is unknown. Given a far larger clone just one base away, this is likely a sequencing read error. Other DNA sequences in the same sample also yield this CDR3. In the germline V gene, CDR1 corresponds to TSWWSYY and CDR2 to QGS. Reading from cysteine to phenylalanine, the CDR3 counts 26 amino acids. Only the CDR3 DNA stays, 78 bases, in frame from base 1. Trimming removed 2 bases from V and 4 bases from J; the gene matches leave 34 bases unexplained. This clonotype originated in a human donor in good health. Sample: gamma-delta T cells from buffy coat blood. Recombination linked TRDV1 to TRDJ1, with 13 middle bases fitting TRDD3. The J gene, left out of TCRdb, was set here by checking the DNA against germline. CDR3 region: CALGESAPYHPPHWGIRGIPLDKLIF. In nucleotide form, the sequence is TGTGCTCTTGGGGAATCGGCCCCCTACCACCCCCCTCACTGGGGGATACGCGGTATACCTCTCGATAAACTCATCTTT.